This T cell receptor beta chain was sequenced in a study of T cell responses to AZD1222 COVID-19 vaccine. Assay used: immunoSEQ multiplex PCR; TCRdb lists only in-frame clones, some missing. Altogether around 180,000 clones are present, roughly 94% being singletons, with the ten largest covering roughly 1.7%. The CDR3 sequence is 15 residues long. V was trimmed by 3 bases and J by 9 bases, leaving 24 bases between them. From germline, CDR1 is DFQATT and CDR2 SNEGSKA (reference sequence). General study points: None of the repertoires were sampled until the peak T cell response had passed. Once two AZD1222 doses were given, Spike-specific TCR breadth and depth went up. Clonal diversity was possibly underestimated, and white British individuals and females predominated among donors.

In regard to this clone: Its antigen is not known.

V is TRBV20-1 and J is TRBJ2-7, with D perhaps TRBD1 or TRBD2 (6 bases each). This receptor was obtained from an adult who received the AZD1222 COVID-19 vaccine. This specimen was peripheral blood, taken 28 days after the second AZD1222 dose. The CDR3 DNA reads as TGCAGTGCTAGTACCGCGGACAGCCCCCGGGGAGGGCAGTACTTC. Its translation is CSASTADSPRGGQYF.